This TCR beta chain was documented in a study of radiotherapy plus CTLA-4 blockade in lung cancer (dated by TCRdb to 2016 to 2018). In the study overall: Among the enrolled patients, about 19% had an objective response, and roughly 30% reached disease control.

As to this clone: Its cognate antigen has yet to be identified. No much larger clone exists at a distance of one base, and base qualities are not known.

The cysteine opens and the phenylalanine closes a CDR3 of 11 amino acids. Only CDR3 DNA remains: 33 bases, in frame from the first base. CDR1 and CDR2 are drawn from the germline V gene: MNHEY, SVGAGI. The V and J ends are trimmed by 6 bases and 1 base, leaving 3 bases between them. Focal radiation therapy combined with CTLA-4 blockade (ipilimumab) was tested in patients with chemo-refractory metastatic non-small-cell lung cancer. The paper's findings and limits, for the study overall: After treatment with radiotherapy and ipilimumab, TCR clones that came from tumors expanded in the peripheral blood. Increased serum interferon-beta after radiation, together with early dynamic changes in blood T cell clones, were reported to be the strongest predictors of response.

The library relied on the immunoSEQ multiplex PCR assay. TCRdb took over this immuneACCESS table, retaining in-frame rearrangements with V and J assigned. Such tables are incomplete; in checked studies, under half of the missing clones stem from an unresolved V gene, and the remainder is unexplained. Within this sample are about 87,000 clones, with about 87% of them counted one time only. Approximately 15% of the sample rests with the top ten. The receptor was derived from a human donor with non-small cell lung cancer that progressed on radiotherapy plus ipilimumab. This receptor chain uses TRBV6-5 and TRBJ1-1; no D gene is confidently identified. The specimen was peripheral blood, collected from a patient treated with radiotherapy plus ipilimumab. The DNA sequence is TGTGCCAGCAGGGGGAACACTGAAGCTTTCTTT. This yields the protein CASRGNTEAFF.